The rows below give T cell receptor beta chains drawn from one sample of a study of blood T cells in healthy people across ages. Each CDR3 protein is one row after TCRdb ran MiXCR on the 5' RACE reads. The data show roughly 900,000 distinct CDR3 sequences, roughly 52% seen once. Sample: blood. These receptors were collected from a man aged 25-45 years in good health. Each CDR3 is given with its conserved first and last residue. D genes are given only for firm matches. Not every row has a clone size; where given, it reads once, few, many or a size class.

j_call | v_call | cdr3_length | clone_size | d_call | cdr3_aa | cdr3_nt
TRBJ2-7 | TRBV25-1 | 16 | . | TRBD1 | CASSASGTGMTYEQYF | TGTGCCAGCAGTGCGTCCGGGACAGGGATGACCTACGAGCAGTACTTC
TRBJ2-3 | TRBV20-1 | 15 | . | . | CSARDGFRGTDTQYF | TGCAGTGCTAGAGATGGTTTTCGAGGCACAGATACGCAGTATTTT
TRBJ1-5 | TRBV7-2 | 15 | . | TRBD1 | CASSLGGQQNQPQHF | TGTGCCAGCAGCTTAGGGGGACAGCAAAATCAGCCCCAGCATTTT
TRBJ2-5 | TRBV5-1 | 15 | . | TRBD1 | CASSLGGQNQETQYF | TGCGCCAGCAGCTTGGGGGGACAGAATCAAGAGACCCAGTACTTC
TRBJ2-5 | TRBV7-9 | 17 | . | . | CASRPIKVAEKQETQYF | TGTGCCAGCAGGCCCATTAAGGTGGCAGAGAAACAAGAGACCCAGTACTTC
TRBJ2-7 | TRBV9 | 15 | . | . | CASSSEGGGPNEQYF | TGTGCCAGCAGCTCAGAGGGGGGGGGCCCAAACGAGCAGTACTTC
TRBJ1-5 | TRBV28 | 16 | . | . | CASSLIGKSGNQPQHF | TGTGCCAGCAGTTTAATCGGCAAGTCGGGCAATCAGCCCCAGCATTTT
TRBJ2-1 | TRBV2 | 14 | . | TRBD2 | CASLAGGVYNEQFF | TGTGCCAGTCTAGCGGGGGGGGTCTACAATGAGCAGTTCTTC
TRBJ2-1 | TRBV30 | 15 | . | TRBD2 | CAWSVGRGGRDEQFF | TGTGCCTGGAGTGTAGGACGGGGGGGCCGCGATGAGCAGTTCTTC
TRBJ2-7 | TRBV10-3 | 13 | few | . | CAISGEDTYEQYF | TGTGCCATCAGTGGGGAGGACACCTACGAGCAGTACTTC
TRBJ1-4 | TRBV15 | 17 | . | TRBD1 | CATSRANRGYNVEKLFF | TGTGCCACCAGCAGAGCAAACAGGGGGTATAATGTGGAAAAACTGTTTTTT
TRBJ2-7 | TRBV28 | 16 | . | TRBD2 | CASSFPPLAGGYEQYF | TGTGCCAGCAGTTTCCCGCCTCTAGCGGGGGGGTACGAGCAGTACTTC
TRBJ2-1 | TRBV10-3 | 12 | . | TRBD2 | CAISGEYNEQFF | TGTGCCATTAGCGGGGAATACAATGAGCAGTTCTTC
TRBJ2-2 | TRBV7-2 | 14 | . | . | CVSRGTLNTGELFF | TGTGTCAGCAGGGGGACTTTGAACACCGGGGAGCTGTTTTTT
TRBJ2-3 | TRBV6-5 | 15 | few | TRBD2 | CASSPLGGSPDTQYF | TGTGCCAGCAGCCCGCTGGGGGGGTCCCCAGATACGCAGTATTTT
TRBJ2-3 | TRBV5-1 | 15 | few | . | CATKPTFALTDTQYF | TGCGCCACCAAGCCGACCTTTGCCCTCACAGATACGCAGTATTTT
TRBJ2-7 | TRBV7-2 | 12 | few | . | CASSRNFHEQYF | TGTGCCAGCAGCCGTAATTTTCACGAGCAGTACTTC
TRBJ2-3 | TRBV11-2 | 13 | . | TRBD2 | CASSWGGEDTQYF | TGTGCCAGCAGCTGGGGGGGTGAAGATACGCAGTATTTT
TRBJ2-3 | TRBV24-1 | 15 | . | TRBD1 | CATSEPTPTGVTQYF | TGTGCCACCAGTGAGCCTACCCCAACAGGGGTTACGCAGTATTTT
TRBJ2-3 | TRBV10-3 | 16 | . | . | CAISDPDTPSTDTQYF | TGTGCCATCAGTGACCCTGACACCCCTAGCACAGATACGCAGTATTTT
TRBJ2-5 | TRBV5-1 | 14 | few | . | CASSLIQGGETQYF | TGCGCCAGCAGCTTAATCCAGGGGGGAGAGACCCAGTACTTC
TRBJ1-5 | TRBV6-7 | 17 | once | . | CASSYPRQFLSNQPQHF | TGTGCCAGCAGTTACCCCCGACAGTTCCTTAGCAATCAGCCCCAGCATTTT
TRBJ2-7 | TRBV20-1 | 14 | . | . | CSAPHPASSHEQYF | TGCAGTGCTCCCCATCCGGCTAGCTCCCACGAGCAGTACTTC
TRBJ1-2 | TRBV3-1 | 13 | . | . | CASSNQGLYGYTF | TGTGCCAGCAGCAATCAGGGCCTCTATGGCTACACCTTC
TRBJ1-4 | TRBV14 | 14 | . | . | CASSPGTQRTKLFF | TGTGCCAGCAGCCCCGGGACTCAAAGGACAAAACTGTTTTTT
TRBJ1-6 | TRBV5-1 | 13 | once | TRBD1 | CASSWDSYSPLHF | TGCGCCAGCAGCTGGGACAGTTATTCACCCCTCCACTTT
TRBJ2-7 | TRBV10-3 | 15 | . | . | CAISESKAGNYEQYF | TGTGCCATCAGTGAGTCGAAGGCAGGGAACTACGAGCAGTACTTC
TRBJ2-1 | TRBV4-2 | 17 | . | TRBD1 | CASSQDPQGEPYNEQFF | TGTGCCAGCAGCCAAGACCCGCAGGGGGAGCCCTACAATGAGCAGTTCTTC
TRBJ1-1 | TRBV13 | 14 | . | . | CASSTQGFRTEAFF | TGTGCCAGCAGCACCCAGGGTTTCAGGACTGAAGCTTTCTTT
TRBJ2-7 | TRBV3-1 | 16 | few | . | CASSQVVMGRPREQYF | TGTGCCAGCAGCCAAGTAGTAATGGGGCGACCTCGGGAGCAGTACTTC
TRBJ2-5 | TRBV20-1 | 12 | few | . | CSAPGKQETQYF | TGCAGTGCTCCGGGGAAGCAAGAGACCCAGTACTTC
TRBJ1-2 | TRBV6-5 | 16 | few | TRBD1 | CASSSGQGASGYGYTF | TGTGCCAGCAGTTCAGGACAGGGGGCATCAGGCTATGGCTACACCTTC
TRBJ2-7 | TRBV2 | 16 | . | TRBD2 | CASSEKRTSGTYEQYF | TGTGCCAGCAGTGAAAAGCGGACTAGCGGTACCTACGAGCAGTACTTC
TRBJ1-1 | TRBV4-2 | 15 | . | TRBD1 | CASSQELTGGTEAFF | TGTGCCAGCAGCCAAGAGCTGACAGGGGGTACTGAAGCTTTCTTT
TRBJ2-7 | TRBV4-1 | 13 | . | . | CASSHPVADEQYF | TGCGCCAGCAGCCACCCCGTAGCGGACGAGCAGTACTTC
TRBJ2-1 | TRBV20-1 | 13 | few | . | CSASVQTYNEQFF | TGCAGTGCTAGTGTACAGACCTACAATGAGCAGTTCTTC
TRBJ2-1 | TRBV7-2 | 11 | many | . | CASSFLNEQFF | TGTGCCAGCAGCTTCCTCAATGAGCAGTTCTTC
TRBJ2-1 | TRBV28 | 16 | . | TRBD1 | CASSLTGTGSYNEQFF | TGTGCCAGCAGTTTAACCGGGACAGGGTCCTACAATGAGCAGTTCTTC
TRBJ2-3 | TRBV7-2 | 12 | . | TRBD1 | CASGKTGGPQYF | TGTGCCAGCGGAAAAACAGGGGGCCCGCAGTATTTT
TRBJ2-7 | TRBV12-3/TRBV12-4 | 14 | . | . | CASSPASVIHEQYF | TGTGCCAGCAGTCCCGCGTCGGTAATCCACGAGCAGTACTTC
TRBJ2-7 | TRBV20-1 | 14 | . | . | CSARGVDVSYEQYF | TGCAGTGCTAGGGGGGTGGACGTTTCCTACGAGCAGTACTTC
TRBJ1-5 | TRBV6-1 | 14 | . | . | CASSERNDNQPQHF | TGTGCCAGCAGTGAAAGGAACGATAATCAGCCCCAGCATTTT
TRBJ2-3 | TRBV7-2 | 15 | once | . | CASSLVPAFADTQYF | TGTGCCAGCAGCTTAGTCCCAGCGTTCGCAGATACGCAGTATTTT